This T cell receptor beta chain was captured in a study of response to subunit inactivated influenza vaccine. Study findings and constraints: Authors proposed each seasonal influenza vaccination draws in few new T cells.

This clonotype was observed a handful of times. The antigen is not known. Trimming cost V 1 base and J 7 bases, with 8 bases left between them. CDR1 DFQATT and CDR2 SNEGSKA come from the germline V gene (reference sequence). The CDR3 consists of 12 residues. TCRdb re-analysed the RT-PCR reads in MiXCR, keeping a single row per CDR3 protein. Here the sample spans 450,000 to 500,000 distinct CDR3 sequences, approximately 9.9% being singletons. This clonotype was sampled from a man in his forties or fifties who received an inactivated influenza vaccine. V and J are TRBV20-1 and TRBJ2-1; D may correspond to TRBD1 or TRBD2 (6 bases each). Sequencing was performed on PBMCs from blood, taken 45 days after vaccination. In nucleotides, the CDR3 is TGCAGTGCTAGAGTAGGGGGGAATGAGCAGTTCTTC. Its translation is CSARVGGNEQFF.